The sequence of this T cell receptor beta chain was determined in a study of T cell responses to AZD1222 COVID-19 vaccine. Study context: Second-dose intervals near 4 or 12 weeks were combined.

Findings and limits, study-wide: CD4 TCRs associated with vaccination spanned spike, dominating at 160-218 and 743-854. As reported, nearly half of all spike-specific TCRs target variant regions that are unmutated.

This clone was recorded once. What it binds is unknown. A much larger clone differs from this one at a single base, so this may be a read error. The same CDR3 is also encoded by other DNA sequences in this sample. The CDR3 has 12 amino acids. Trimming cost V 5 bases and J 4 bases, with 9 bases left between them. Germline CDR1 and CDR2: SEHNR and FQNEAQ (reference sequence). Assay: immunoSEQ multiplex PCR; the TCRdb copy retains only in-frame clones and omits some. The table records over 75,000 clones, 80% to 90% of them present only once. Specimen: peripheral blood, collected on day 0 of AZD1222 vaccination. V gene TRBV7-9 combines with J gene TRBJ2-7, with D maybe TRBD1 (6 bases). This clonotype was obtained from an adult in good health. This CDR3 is CASSPTGYEQYF. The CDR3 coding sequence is TGTGCCAGCAGCCCTACAGGGTACGAGCAGTACTTC.